Presented here are 6 T cell receptor beta chains from one specimen sequenced in a study of metastatic and nonmetastatic thyroid tumors. TCRdb ran MiXCR on the PCR reads. In the table there are around 37,000 clones, under 25% of which are singletons. Patients had received no treatment of any kind before thyroid surgery. The sequenced sample was blood. The receptors shown here come from a female donor with papillary thyroid cancer or a benign thyroid nodule (not recorded which). Some clones in this sample may be carry-over from other donors' samples.

This clone turned up a few times. The chain has TRBV10-2 and TRBJ2-7; D remains ambiguous. With 5 bases removed from V and 6 bases from J, the gap between germline ends came to 8 bases. Germline V gene lookup returns CDR1 WSHSY and CDR2 SAAADI. The CDR3 is 11 amino acids. The CDR3 region has the DNA TGCGCCAGCAGTCTCGGAGTCGAGCAGTACTTC. It yields the protein CASSLGVEQYF.

As to this clone: Additional DNA sequences in this sample encode the identical CDR3. This sequence joins TRBV20-1 and TRBJ2-3, with D tentatively TRBD2 (5 bases). The V gene lost 1 base and the J gene lost 4 bases, with 33 bases spanning the gap. Per germline, CDR1 DFQATT and CDR2 SNEGSKA (reference sequence). The CDR3 consists of 21 residues. The CDR3 nucleotides read TGCAGTGCTAGAGTTTCCCCTACTAGTGGGATTAGTCTCTCGGCCGCAGATACGCAGTATTTT. It translates to CSARVSPTSGISLSAADTQYF.

This clone was observed at least ten times. V is TRBV7-9 and J is TRBJ1-3; no clear D. Germline V lookup: CDR1 SEHNR, CDR2 FQNEAQ (reference sequence). This CDR3 has 14 amino acids. Between the trimmed V and J ends, which lost 5 bases and 2 bases, there was a span of 10 bases. The CDR3 here is CASSPNLPGNTIYF. The CDR3 DNA reads TGTGCCAGCAGCCCAAACCTTCCTGGAAACACCATATATTTT.

The table lists this clone with a few counts. The chain carries TRBV6-1 and TRBJ2-7, with 8 bases matching TRBD2. The germline CDR1 and CDR2 sequences are MNHNS and SASEGT. V was clipped by 9 bases and J by 3 bases; unmatched bases: 16. There are 16 residues in the CDR3. The CDR3 bases are TGTGCCAGTTCCGGGGGGGGACACTCCTATCACTACGAGCAGTACTTC. It translates to CASSGGGHSYHYEQYF.

Only a few counts were recorded for this clone. An end of the junction differs from the germline gene, which may be a read error. The chain employs TRBV29-1 and TRBJ1-1, with D uncertain. The CDR3 contains 15 residues. Germline CDR1 is SQVTM and CDR2 is ANQGSEA. CDR3 protein: CRVETKTGRVREAFF. The CDR3 DNA sequence: TGCAGAGTTGAAACTAAAACTGGAAGGGTTAGGGAAGCTTTCTTT.

This clone has a count of ten or more. The V and J genes are TRBV4-2 and TRBJ2-1; 8 bases agree with TRBD2. V was pared by 0 bases and J by 10 bases, with 8 bases of the junction left unmatched. CDR1 is LGHNA and CDR2 is YNFKEQ in the germline V gene. There are 15 residues in the CDR3. This chain's CDR3 is CASSQDPGLVSEQFF. The CDR3 nucleotides are TGTGCCAGCAGCCAAGACCCGGGACTAGTGAGCGAGCAGTTCTTC.